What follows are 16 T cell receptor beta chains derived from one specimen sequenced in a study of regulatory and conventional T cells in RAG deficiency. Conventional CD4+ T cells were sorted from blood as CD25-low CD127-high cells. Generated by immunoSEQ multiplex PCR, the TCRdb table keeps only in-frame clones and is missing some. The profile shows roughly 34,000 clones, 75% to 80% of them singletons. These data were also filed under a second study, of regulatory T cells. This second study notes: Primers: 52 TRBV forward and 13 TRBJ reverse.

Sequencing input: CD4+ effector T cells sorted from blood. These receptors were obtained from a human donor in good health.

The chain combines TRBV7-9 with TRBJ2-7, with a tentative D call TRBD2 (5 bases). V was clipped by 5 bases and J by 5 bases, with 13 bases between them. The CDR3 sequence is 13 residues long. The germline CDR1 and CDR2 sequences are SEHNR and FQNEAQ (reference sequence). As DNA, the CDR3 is TGTGCCAGCAGCCTCTCCTCGGAGGACGAGCAGTACTTC. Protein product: CASSLSSEDEQYF.

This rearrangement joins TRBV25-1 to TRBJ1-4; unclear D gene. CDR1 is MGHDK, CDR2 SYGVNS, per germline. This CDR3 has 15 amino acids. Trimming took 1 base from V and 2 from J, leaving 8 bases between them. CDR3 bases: TGTGCCAGCAGTGAATCCGGACTTACTAATGAAAAACTGTTTTTT. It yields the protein CASSESGLTNEKLFF. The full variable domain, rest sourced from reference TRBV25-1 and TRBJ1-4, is EADIYQTPRYLVIGTGKKITLECSQTMGHDKMYWYQQDPGMELHLIHYSYGVNSTEKGDLSSESTVSRIRTEHFPLTLESARPSHTSQYLCASSESGLTNEKLFFGSGTQLSVL.

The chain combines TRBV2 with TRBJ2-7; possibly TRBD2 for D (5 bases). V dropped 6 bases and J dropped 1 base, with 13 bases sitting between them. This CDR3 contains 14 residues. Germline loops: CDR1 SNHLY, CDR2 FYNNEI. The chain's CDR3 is CASSLPGSSYEQYF. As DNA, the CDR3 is TGTGCCAGCAGCCTACCGGGGTCTTCCTACGAGCAGTACTTC.

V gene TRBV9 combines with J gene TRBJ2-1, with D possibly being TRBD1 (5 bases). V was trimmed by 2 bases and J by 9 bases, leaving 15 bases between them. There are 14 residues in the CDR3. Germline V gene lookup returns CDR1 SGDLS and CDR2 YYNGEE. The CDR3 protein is CASSVEPQGSEQFF. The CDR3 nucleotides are TGTGCCAGCAGCGTTGAACCCCAGGGAAGTGAGCAGTTCTTC.

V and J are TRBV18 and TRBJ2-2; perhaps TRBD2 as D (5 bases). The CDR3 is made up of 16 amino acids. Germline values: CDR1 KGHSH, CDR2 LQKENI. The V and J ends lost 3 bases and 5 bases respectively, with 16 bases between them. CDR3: CASSPYPLGGTGELFF. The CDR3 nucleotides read TGTGCCAGCTCACCTTATCCGTTAGGAGGAACCGGGGAGCTGTTTTTT.

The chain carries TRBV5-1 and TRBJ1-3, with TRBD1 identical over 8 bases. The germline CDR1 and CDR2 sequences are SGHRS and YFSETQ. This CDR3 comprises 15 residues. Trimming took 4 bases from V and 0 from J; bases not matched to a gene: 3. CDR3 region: CASSIGQGSGNTIYF. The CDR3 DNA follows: TGCGCCAGCAGCATTGGACAGGGCTCTGGAAACACCATATATTTT.

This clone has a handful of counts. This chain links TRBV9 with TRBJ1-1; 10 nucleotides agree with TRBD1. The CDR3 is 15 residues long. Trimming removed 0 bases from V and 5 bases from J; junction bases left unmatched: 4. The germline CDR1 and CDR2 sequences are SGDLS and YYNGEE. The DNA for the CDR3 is TGTGCCAGCAGCGTAGGTGGACAGGGGGGAACTGAAGCTTTCTTT. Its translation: CASSVGGQGGTEAFF. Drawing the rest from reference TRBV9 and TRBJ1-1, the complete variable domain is DSGVTQTPKHLITATGQRVTLRCSPRSGDLSVYWYQQSLDQGLQFLIQYYNGEERAKGNILERFSAQQFPDLHSELNLSSLELGDSALYFCASSVGGQGGTEAFFGQGTRLTVV.

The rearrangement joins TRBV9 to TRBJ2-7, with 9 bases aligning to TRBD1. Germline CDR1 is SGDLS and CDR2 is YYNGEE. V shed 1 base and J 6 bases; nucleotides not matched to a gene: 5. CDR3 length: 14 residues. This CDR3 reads CASSVSGTGSEQYF. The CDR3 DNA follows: TGTGCCAGCAGCGTATCCGGGACAGGGAGCGAGCAGTACTTC.

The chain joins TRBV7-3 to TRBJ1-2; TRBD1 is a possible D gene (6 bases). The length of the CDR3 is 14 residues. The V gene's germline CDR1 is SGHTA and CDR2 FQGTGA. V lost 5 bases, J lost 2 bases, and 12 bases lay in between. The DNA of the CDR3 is TGTGCCAGCAGCCCCGGCAGGGGCAACTATGGCTACACCTTC. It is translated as CASSPGRGNYGYTF.

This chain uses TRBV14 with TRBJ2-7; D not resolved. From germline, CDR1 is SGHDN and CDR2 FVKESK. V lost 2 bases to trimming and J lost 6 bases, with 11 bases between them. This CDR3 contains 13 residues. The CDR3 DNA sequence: TGTGCCAGCAGCCAACCCGATAGGCGCGAGCAGTACTTC. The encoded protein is CASSQPDRREQYF.

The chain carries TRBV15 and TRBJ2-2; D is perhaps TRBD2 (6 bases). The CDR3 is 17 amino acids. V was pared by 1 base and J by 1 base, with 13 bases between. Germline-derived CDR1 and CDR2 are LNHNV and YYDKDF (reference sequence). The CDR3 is CATSRGGGQVNTGELFF. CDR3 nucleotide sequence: TGTGCCACCAGCAGAGGTGGAGGGCAGGTGAACACCGGGGAGCTGTTTTTT.

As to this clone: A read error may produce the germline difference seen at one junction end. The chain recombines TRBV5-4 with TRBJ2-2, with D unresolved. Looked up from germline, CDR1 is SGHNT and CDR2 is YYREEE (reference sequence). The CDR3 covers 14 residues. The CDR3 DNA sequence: TGTGCCAGCACGGAGCAGAGGAACATCGGGGAGCTGTTTTTT. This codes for CASTEQRNIGELFF.

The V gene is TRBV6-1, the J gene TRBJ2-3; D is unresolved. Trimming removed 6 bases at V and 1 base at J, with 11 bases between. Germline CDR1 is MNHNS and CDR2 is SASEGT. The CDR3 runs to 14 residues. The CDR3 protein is CASRPAHGTDTQYF. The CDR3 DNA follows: TGTGCCAGCAGACCCGCCCATGGCACAGATACGCAGTATTTT.

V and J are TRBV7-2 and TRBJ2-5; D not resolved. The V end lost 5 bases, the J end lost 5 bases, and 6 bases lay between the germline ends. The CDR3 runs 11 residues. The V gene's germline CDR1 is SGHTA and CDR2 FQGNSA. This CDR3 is CASSPRETQYF. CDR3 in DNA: TGTGCCAGCAGCCCCCGGGAGACCCAGTACTTC.

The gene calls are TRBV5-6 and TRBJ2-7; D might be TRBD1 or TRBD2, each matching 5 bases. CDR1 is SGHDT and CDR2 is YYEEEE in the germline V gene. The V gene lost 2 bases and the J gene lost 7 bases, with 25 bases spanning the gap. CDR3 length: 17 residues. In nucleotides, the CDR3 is TGTGCCAGCAGCTTTAAAGGGACGGGAATGACTTTGGAGGAGCAGTACTTC. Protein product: CASSFKGTGMTLEEQYF.

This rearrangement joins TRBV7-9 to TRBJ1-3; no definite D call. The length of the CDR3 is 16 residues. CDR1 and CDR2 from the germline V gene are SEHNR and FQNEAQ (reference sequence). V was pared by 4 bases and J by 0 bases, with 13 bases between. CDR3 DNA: TGTGCCAGCAGCTCACAAATGGGGAGCTCTGGAAACACCATATATTTT. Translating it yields CASSSQMGSSGNTIYF.